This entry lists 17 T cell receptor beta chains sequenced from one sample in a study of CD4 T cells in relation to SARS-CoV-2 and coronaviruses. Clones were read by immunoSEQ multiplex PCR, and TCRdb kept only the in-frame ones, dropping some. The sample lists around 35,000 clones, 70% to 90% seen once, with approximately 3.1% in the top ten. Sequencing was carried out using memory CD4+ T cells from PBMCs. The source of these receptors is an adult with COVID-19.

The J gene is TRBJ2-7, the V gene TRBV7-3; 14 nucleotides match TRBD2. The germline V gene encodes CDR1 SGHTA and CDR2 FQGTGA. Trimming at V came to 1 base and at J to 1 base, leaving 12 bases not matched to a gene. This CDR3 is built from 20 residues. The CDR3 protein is CASSLKPTSGRANGSYEQYF. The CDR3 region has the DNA TGTGCCAGCAGCTTAAAGCCGACTAGCGGGAGGGCGAATGGGTCCTACGAGCAGTACTTC. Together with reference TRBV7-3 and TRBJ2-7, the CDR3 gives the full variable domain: GAGVSQTPSNKVTEKGKYVELRCDPISGHTALYWYRQSLGQGPEFLIYFQGTGAADDSGLPNDRFFAVRPEGSVSTLKIQRTERGDSAVYLCASSLKPTSGRANGSYEQYFGPGTRLTVT.

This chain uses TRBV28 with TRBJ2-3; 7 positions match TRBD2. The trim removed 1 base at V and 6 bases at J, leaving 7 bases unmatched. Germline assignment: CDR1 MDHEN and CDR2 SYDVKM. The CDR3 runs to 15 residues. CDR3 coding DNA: TGTGCCAGCAGTTTATATGCGGGAGTCCCCGATACGCAGTATTTT. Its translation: CASSLYAGVPDTQYF.

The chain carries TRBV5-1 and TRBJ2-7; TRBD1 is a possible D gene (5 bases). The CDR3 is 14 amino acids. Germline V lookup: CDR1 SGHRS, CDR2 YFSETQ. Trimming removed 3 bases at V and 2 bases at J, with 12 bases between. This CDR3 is CASSSGSVPYEQYF. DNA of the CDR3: TGCGCCAGCAGCTCAGGGTCTGTTCCCTACGAGCAGTACTTC.

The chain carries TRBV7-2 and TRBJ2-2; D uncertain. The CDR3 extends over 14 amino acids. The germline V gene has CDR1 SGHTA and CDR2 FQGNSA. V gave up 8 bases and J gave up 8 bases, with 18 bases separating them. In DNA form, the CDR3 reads TGTGCCAGCGCCCCGGACCCTACCCCGGGGGAGCTGTTTTTT. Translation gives CASAPDPTPGELFF.

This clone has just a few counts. CDR3 protein: CASSYLVGRNTGELFF. The CDR3 DNA reads as TGTGCCAGCAGTTACTTGGTTGGGCGGAACACCGGGGAGCTGTTTTTT. V and J are TRBV6-2 or TRBV6-3 and TRBJ2-2, with no clear D. Germline CDR1 and CDR2: MNHEY and SVGEGT. The CDR3 sequence is 16 residues long. V gave up 1 base and J gave up 1 base, with 10 bases separating them.

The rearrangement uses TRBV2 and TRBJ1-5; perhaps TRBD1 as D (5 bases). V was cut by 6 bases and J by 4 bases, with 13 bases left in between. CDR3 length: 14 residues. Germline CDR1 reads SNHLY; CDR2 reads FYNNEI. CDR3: CASRGLRKNQPQHF. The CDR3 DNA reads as TGTGCCAGCAGGGGACTACGGAAGAATCAGCCCCAGCATTTT.

The CDR3 DNA reads as TGTGCCAGCAGCTTCCTCGGACTTAACACTGAAGCTTTCTTT. As protein: CASSFLGLNTEAFF. This chain connects TRBV7-9 to TRBJ1-1, with no clear D. V was cut by 3 bases and J by 2 bases, with 10 bases left in between. The CDR3 extends over 14 amino acids. Germline V lookup: CDR1 SEHNR, CDR2 FQNEAQ (reference sequence). The full variable domain, in which reference TRBV7-9 and TRBJ1-1 provide the parts outside the CDR3, is DTGVSQNPRHKITKRGQNVTFRCDPISEHNRLYWYRQTLGQGPEFLTYFQNEAQLEKSRLLSDRFSAERPKGSFSTLEIQRTEQGDSAMYLCASSFLGLNTEAFFGQGTRLTVV.

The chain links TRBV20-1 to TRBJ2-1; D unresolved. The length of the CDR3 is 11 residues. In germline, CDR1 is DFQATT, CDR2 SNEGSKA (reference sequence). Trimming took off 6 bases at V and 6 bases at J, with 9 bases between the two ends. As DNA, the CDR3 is TGCAGTGCCGTCCCCCGCAATGAGCAGTTCTTC. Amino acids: CSAVPRNEQFF.

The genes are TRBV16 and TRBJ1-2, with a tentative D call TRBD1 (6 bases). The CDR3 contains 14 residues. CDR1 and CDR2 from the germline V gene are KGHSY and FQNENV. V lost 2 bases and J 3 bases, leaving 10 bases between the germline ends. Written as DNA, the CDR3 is TGTGCCAGCAGCCAAACAGGGTCCTACTATGGCTACACCTTC. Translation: CASSQTGSYYGYTF.

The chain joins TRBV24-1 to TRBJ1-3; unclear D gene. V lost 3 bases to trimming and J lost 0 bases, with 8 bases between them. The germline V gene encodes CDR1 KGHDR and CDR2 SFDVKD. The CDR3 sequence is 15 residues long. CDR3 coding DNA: TGTGCCACCAGTGATCCCCTGAGCTCTGGAAACACCATATATTTT. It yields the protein CATSDPLSSGNTIYF.

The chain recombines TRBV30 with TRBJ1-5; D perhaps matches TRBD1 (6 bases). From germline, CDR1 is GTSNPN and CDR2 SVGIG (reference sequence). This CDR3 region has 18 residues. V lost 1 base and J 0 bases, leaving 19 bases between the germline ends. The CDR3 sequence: CAWSARTVYRGSNQPQHF. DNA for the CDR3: TGTGCCTGGAGTGCGCGGACAGTATATAGGGGTAGCAATCAGCCCCAGCATTTT.

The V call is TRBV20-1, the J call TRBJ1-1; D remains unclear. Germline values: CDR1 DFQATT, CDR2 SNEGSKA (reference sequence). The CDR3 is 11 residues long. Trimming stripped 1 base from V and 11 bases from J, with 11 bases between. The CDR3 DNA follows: TGCAGTGCTAGAGGGGCCGAGAAGGCTTTCTTT. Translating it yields CSARGAEKAFF.

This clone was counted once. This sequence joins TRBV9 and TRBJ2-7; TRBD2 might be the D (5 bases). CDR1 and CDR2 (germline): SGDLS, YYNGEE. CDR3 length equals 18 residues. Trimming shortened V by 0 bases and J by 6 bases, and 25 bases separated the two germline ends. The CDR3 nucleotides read TGTGCCAGCAGCGTAGGGGGAGTCTCGGCCGCGGCCCTAGGCGAGCAGTACTTC. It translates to CASSVGGVSAAALGEQYF.

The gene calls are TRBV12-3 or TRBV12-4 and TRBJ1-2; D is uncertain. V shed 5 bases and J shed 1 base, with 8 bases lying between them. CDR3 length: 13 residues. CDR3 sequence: CASSMDGNYGYTF. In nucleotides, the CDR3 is TGTGCCAGCAGTATGGACGGTAACTATGGCTACACCTTC.

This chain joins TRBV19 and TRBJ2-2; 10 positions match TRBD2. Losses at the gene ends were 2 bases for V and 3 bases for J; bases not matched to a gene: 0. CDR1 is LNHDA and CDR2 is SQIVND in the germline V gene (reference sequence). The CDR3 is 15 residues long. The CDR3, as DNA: TGTGCCAGTAGTATACTAGCGGGAGACACCGGGGAGCTGTTTTTT. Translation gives CASSILAGDTGELFF.

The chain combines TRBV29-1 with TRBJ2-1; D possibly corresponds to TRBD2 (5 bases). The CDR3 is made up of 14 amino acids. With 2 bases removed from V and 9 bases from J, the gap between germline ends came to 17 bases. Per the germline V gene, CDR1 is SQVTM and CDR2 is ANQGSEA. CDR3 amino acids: CSVEPGLSPAEQFF. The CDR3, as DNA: TGCAGCGTTGAACCGGGGTTGAGTCCCGCTGAGCAGTTCTTC.

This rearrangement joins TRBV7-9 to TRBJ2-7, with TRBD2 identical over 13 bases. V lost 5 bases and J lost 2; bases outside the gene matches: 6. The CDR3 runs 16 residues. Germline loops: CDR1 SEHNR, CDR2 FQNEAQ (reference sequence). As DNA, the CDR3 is TGTGCCAGCAGCCTAAGACTAGCGGGAGGTACCTACGAGCAGTACTTC. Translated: CASSLRLAGGTYEQYF.